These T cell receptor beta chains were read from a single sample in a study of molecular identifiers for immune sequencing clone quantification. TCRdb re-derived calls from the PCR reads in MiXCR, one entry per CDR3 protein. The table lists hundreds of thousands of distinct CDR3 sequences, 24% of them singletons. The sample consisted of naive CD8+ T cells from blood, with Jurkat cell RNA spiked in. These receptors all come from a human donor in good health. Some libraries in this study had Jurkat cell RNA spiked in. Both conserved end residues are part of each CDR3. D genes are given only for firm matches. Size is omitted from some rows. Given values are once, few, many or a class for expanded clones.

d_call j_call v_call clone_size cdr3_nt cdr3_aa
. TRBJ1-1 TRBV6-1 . TGTGCCAGCAGTGAAAGCGTGGGGACACCCGTGAAGAACACTGAAGCTTTCTTT CASSESVGTPVKNTEAFF
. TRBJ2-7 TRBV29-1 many TGCAGCGTTGAAGACAGCCGTACGAGCTCCTACGAGCAGTACTTC CSVEDSRTSSYEQYF
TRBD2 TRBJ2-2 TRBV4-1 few TGCGCCAGCGGCTACAAAGCTAGCGGGGCGGCGAACACCGGGGAGCTGTTTTTT CASGYKASGAANTGELFF
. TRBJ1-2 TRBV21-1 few TGTGCCAGCAGCACCAAACAGGGGGGATTCTATGGCTACACCTTC CASSTKQGGFYGYTF
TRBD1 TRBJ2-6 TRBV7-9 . TGTGCCAGCATCCCCTCGACAGGGGCGGGGTCTGGGGCCAACGTCCTGACTTTC CASIPSTGAGSGANVLTF
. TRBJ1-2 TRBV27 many TGTGCCAGCAGTTTAATCCCTGAACCTAACTATGGCTACACCTTC CASSLIPEPNYGYTF
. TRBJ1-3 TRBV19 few TGTGCTACAGAATATGGAAACACCATATATTTT CATEYGNTIYF
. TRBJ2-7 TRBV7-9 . TGTGCCAGCAGCTTAGAGGCATACGAGCAGTACTTC CASSLEAYEQYF
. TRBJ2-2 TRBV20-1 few TGCAGTGCTAGAGAATCGAGGGAATCCGGGGAGCTGTTTTTT CSARESRESGELFF
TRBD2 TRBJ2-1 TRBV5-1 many TGCGCCAGCAGCGAGCGGGGGGTATCCAACAATGAGCAGTTCTTC CASSERGVSNNEQFF
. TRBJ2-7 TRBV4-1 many TGCGCCAGCAGCCCAGGATCGGAGCAGTACTTC CASSPGSEQYF
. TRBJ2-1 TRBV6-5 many TGTGCCAGCAGTTACATGAACCCAGAGTCCTACAATGAGCAGTTCTTC CASSYMNPESYNEQFF
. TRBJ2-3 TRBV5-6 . TGTGCCAGCAGCCTAGAGCGGAGGGAAGGCACAGATACGCAGTATTTT CASSLERREGTDTQYF
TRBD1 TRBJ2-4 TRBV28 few TGTGCCAGCAACAGGGGGCAAGGCAAAAACATTCAGTACTTC CASNRGQGKNIQYF
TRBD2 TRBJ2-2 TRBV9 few TGTGCCAGCAGCGTATCAGAGCGGGGGGTGAACACCGGGGAGCTGTTTTTT CASSVSERGVNTGELFF
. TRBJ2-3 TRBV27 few TGTGCCAGCAGCAAACAACTGCGGGCACGTAAAGTTGGAGATACGCAGTATTTT CASSKQLRARKVGDTQYF
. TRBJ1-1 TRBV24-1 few TGTGCCACCAGTGCCGCGGGGGAAAACACTGAAGCTTTCTTT CATSAAGENTEAFF
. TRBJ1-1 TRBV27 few TGTGCCAGCTATTCGACAGTGAACACTGAAGCTTTCTTT CASYSTVNTEAFF
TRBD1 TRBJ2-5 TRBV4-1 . TGCGCCAGCAGCCAGACAGGGCAACAAGAGACCCAGTACTTC CASSQTGQQETQYF
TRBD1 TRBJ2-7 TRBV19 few TGTGCCAGTCGGGGACAGAGCACCTACGAGCAGTACTTC CASRGQSTYEQYF
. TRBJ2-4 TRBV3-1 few TGTGCCAGCAGCCAAGGCCAAGATTCAAAAAACATTCAGTACTTC CASSQGQDSKNIQYF
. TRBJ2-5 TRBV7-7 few TGTGCTAGCAGCTTAGCACAGTGGGGCGGAGAGACCCAGTACTTC CASSLAQWGGETQYF
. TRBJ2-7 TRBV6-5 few TGTGCCAGCAGTTATAACTCTCGGGCAGCGACCTACGAGCAGTACTTC CASSYNSRAATYEQYF
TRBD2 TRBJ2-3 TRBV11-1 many TGTGCCAGCAGCACGGGACTACCAGATACGCAGTATTTT CASSTGLPDTQYF
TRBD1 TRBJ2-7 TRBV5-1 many TGCGCCAGCAGCTTGGAGGACAGGCCCCACGAGCAGTACTTC CASSLEDRPHEQYF
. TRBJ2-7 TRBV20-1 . TGCAGTGCTAGGGGCGGGGCAGGTTACTACGTGCAGTACTTC CSARGGAGYYVQYF
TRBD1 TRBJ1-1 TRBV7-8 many TGTGCCAGCAGCTCCCTTGGGGACACAGGGGGCGCTTACACTGAAGCTTTCTTT CASSSLGDTGGAYTEAFF
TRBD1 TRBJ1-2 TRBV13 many TGTGCCAGCAGCTCCTGGGACAGAAACTATGGCTACACCTTC CASSSWDRNYGYTF
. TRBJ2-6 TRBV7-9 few TGTGCCAGCAGCGCCACAGGGAGCTCTGGGGCCAACGTCCTGACTTTC CASSATGSSGANVLTF
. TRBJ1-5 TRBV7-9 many TGTGCCAGCAGCTTGGGGAATCGGCCCCAGCATTTT CASSLGNRPQHF
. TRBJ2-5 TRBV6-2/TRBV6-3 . TGTGCCAGCAGGAGTCAGCGGTACCAAGAGACCCAGTACTTC CASRSQRYQETQYF
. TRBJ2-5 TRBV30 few TGTGCCTGGAGTTGGTACGGTCAGACCCAGTACTTC CAWSWYGQTQYF
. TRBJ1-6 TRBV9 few TGTGCCAGCAGCGTCGGTCTTGGGGATTCACCCCTCCACTTT CASSVGLGDSPLHF
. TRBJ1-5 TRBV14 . TGTGCCAGCAGCCAAGGTTACCAGCTCCAGCATTTT CASSQGYQLQHF
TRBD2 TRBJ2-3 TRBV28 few TGTGCCAGCAGTTACGATTTAGCGGGGCCGACAGGATATACGCAGTATTTT CASSYDLAGPTGYTQYF
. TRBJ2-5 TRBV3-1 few TGTGCCAGCAGCCAAGTTCGGGGGATGGAAGAGACCCAGTACTTC CASSQVRGMEETQYF
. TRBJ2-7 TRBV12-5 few TGTGCTAGTGGTTTGGTACATACCTTCGAGCAGTACTTC CASGLVHTFEQYF
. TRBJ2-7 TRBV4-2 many TGTGCCAGCAGCGCAACGGAGACAGGCAACTACGAGCAGTACTTC CASSATETGNYEQYF
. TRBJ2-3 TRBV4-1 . TGCGCCAGCAGCCAAGCTAGTACGGGCCAGTCCCCGCCAGATACGCAGTATTTT CASSQASTGQSPPDTQYF
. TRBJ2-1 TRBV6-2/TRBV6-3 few TGTGCCAGCAGTCGTTACCCTGCCTACAATGAGCAGTTCTTC CASSRYPAYNEQFF